This is a list of T cell receptor beta chains from one sample in a study of T cells in Graves' hyperthyroidism and ophthalmopathy. MiXCR, run by TCRdb on the multiplex PCR reads, gives a single entry per CDR3 protein. This sample has around 420,000 distinct CDR3 sequences, with around a sixth found just once. Specimen: blood. The origin of the receptors is a woman aged 18-29 years with Graves' hyperthyroidism. The CDR3 runs from the conserved cysteine through the conserved F or W. D genes are given only for firm matches. A clone size is listed for some rows: how often the clone was seen (once, few, many), or a class if it is expanded.

d_gene	abundance	v_gene	j_gene	CDR3nt	CDR3aa
-	few	TRBV18	TRBJ1-1	TGTGCCAGCTCACTTCAGGGAATTGCTGAAGCTTTCTTT	CASSLQGIAEAFF
-	many	TRBV20-1	TRBJ2-7	TGCAGTGCTATTCCTACAGGGAACTCCTACGAGCAGTACTTC	CSAIPTGNSYEQYF
TRBD2	many	TRBV12-3/TRBV12-4	TRBJ2-5	TGTGCCAGCAGTTGGGGCGGGAGGGCCGTGGAGACCCAGTACTTC	CASSWGGRAVETQYF
-	many	TRBV20-1	TRBJ2-7	TGCAGTGCCCAACCAAAGGGGGACCTACCCGAGCAGTACTTC	CSAQPKGDLPEQYF
-	-	TRBV12-5	TRBJ1-5	TGTGCTAGTGGTTTGGGCGTGGGAAGCAATCAGCCCCAGCATTTT	CASGLGVGSNQPQHF
-	many	TRBV28	TRBJ2-1	TGTGCCAGCAGTTTGACTATTAATGAGCAGTTCTTC	CASSLTINEQFF
TRBD2	-	TRBV6-5	TRBJ2-7	TGTGCCAGCAGTTACGGGGGAGGGACTTACGAGCAGTACTTC	CASSYGGGTYEQYF
TRBD1	few	TRBV18	TRBJ1-2	TGTGCCAGCTCCCCCCGACAGGGTAATGGCTACACCTTC	CASSPRQGNGYTF
-	many	TRBV7-9	TRBJ2-3	TGTGCCAGCATTAAGTGGGAAACCTCGGATACGCAGTATTTT	CASIKWETSDTQYF
-	many	TRBV2	TRBJ2-1	TGTGCCAGCAGTGACTACCAAGGGATCCCCTACAATGAGCAGTTCTTC	CASSDYQGIPYNEQFF
-	-	TRBV28	TRBJ2-2	TGTGCCAGCAGTTTATTCCCGGACTTCAGAGTGTTCACCGGGGAGCTGTTTTTT	CASSLFPDFRVFTGELFF
TRBD1	many	TRBV15	TRBJ1-4	TGTGCCACCAGCAGCGGACAGGGGGCGGAAAAACTGTTTTTT	CATSSGQGAEKLFF
TRBD1	many	TRBV3-1	TRBJ2-7	TGTGCCAGCAGCGCCACAGGGGGCGCCTCCTACGAGCAGTACTTC	CASSATGGASYEQYF
TRBD2	-	TRBV7-2	TRBJ2-7	TGTGCCAGCAGCCCCAGTAGCGGGGGGCTATACGAGCAGTACTTC	CASSPSSGGLYEQYF
-	few	TRBV19	TRBJ1-5	TGTGCCAGTAGTATTAACAAGGATCAGCCCCAGCATTTT	CASSINKDQPQHF
TRBD2	many	TRBV20-1	TRBJ2-3	TGCAGTGCTCCGGGACTAGCTAGCACAGATACGCAGTATTTT	CSAPGLASTDTQYF
-	many	TRBV18	TRBJ1-6	TGTGCCAGCTCATCACAAGGATACTATAATTCACCCCTCCACTTT	CASSSQGYYNSPLHF
-	many	TRBV24-1	TRBJ1-2	TGTGCCACCAGTGATCCAAATCGGGGCGGCGGCTACACCTTC	CATSDPNRGGGYTF
TRBD2	many	TRBV5-5	TRBJ2-6	TGTGCCAGCAGCCGGTGGGGGGGCTCTGGGGCCAACGTCCTGACTTTC	CASSRWGGSGANVLTF
-	-	TRBV7-9	TRBJ1-2	TGTGCCAGCAGCTTTGGGCCTACTACAGATGGCTACACCTTC	CASSFGPTTDGYTF
TRBD1	-	TRBV11-3	TRBJ1-1	TGTGCCAGCAGCTTGGAGGGGGCTGGTGGCACTGAAGCTTTCTTT	CASSLEGAGGTEAFF
-	few	TRBV6-5	TRBJ1-5	TGTGCCAGCAGTTACCTTTCGGAGCAGTATAGCAATCAGCCCCAGCATTTT	CASSYLSEQYSNQPQHF
-	few	TRBV4-3	TRBJ2-3	TGCGCCAGCAGCCAAGTTCTCGGACTAACTAGCACAGATACGCAGTATTTT	CASSQVLGLTSTDTQYF
TRBD2	many	TRBV12-3/TRBV12-4	TRBJ2-1	TGTGCCAGCAGTCTTTCAATAGCGGGAGGGATCTACAATGAGCAGTTCTTC	CASSLSIAGGIYNEQFF
-	many	TRBV6-1	TRBJ1-5	TGTGCCAGCAGGAGACTGAATAGCAATCAGCCCCAGCATTTT	CASRRLNSNQPQHF
-	-	TRBV7-9	TRBJ1-1	TGTGCCAGCAGCTTAGCTGGGGGAAAAATAGTTGAAGCTTTCTTT	CASSLAGGKIVEAFF
TRBD1	-	TRBV7-2	TRBJ2-7	TGTGCCAGCAGCCCCGCGGGGACAGGGAACTACGAGCAGTACTTC	CASSPAGTGNYEQYF
-	few	TRBV7-9	TRBJ1-1	TGTGCCAGCAGCGGACCGGACAGACCGAACACTGAAGCTTTCTTT	CASSGPDRPNTEAFF
-	many	TRBV10-3	TRBJ1-1	TGTGCCATCAGCGACAACCTGGGGCACAACACTGAAGCTTTCTTT	CAISDNLGHNTEAFF
-	-	TRBV30	TRBJ2-4	TGTGCCTCCCGGGACACCGAGGTCCAAAACATTCAGTACTTC	CASRDTEVQNIQYF
-	many	TRBV18	TRBJ1-1	TGTGCCAGCTCGTTAGGACAGCGGAGGGAAGCTTTCTTT	CASSLGQRREAFF
-	few	TRBV20-1	TRBJ2-7	TGCAGTGCTAGCGGGCAGTACTCCTACGAGCAGTACTTC	CSASGQYSYEQYF
-	many	TRBV3-1	TRBJ1-4	TGTGCCAGCAGCCAGAAGTGGAGCGAAAAACTGTTTTTT	CASSQKWSEKLFF
TRBD2	-	TRBV7-8	TRBJ2-1	TGTGCCAGCAGCTCCGGACTAGCGGGGGGGTCAAAGGGATTCGGCCGGCAGTTCTTC	CASSSGLAGGSKGFGRQFF
TRBD1	few	TRBV24-1	TRBJ2-5	TGTGCCACCAGTGATAAAACAGGGGCTGGTGAGACCCAGTACTTC	CATSDKTGAGETQYF
TRBD2	many	TRBV6-2/TRBV6-3	TRBJ2-3	TGTGCCAGCAGTTACTCGGGGTTAGCGGGATGGATCACAGATACGCAGTATTTT	CASSYSGLAGWITDTQYF
-	-	TRBV5-1	TRBJ2-1	TGCGCCAGCAGCTTGGTCGGGGACAATGAGCAGTTCTTC	CASSLVGDNEQFF
-	-	TRBV20-1	TRBJ2-3	TGCAGTGCTAGAGATAATCTAGCGTATGGCACAGATACGCAGTATTTT	CSARDNLAYGTDTQYF
TRBD1	few	TRBV25-1	TRBJ2-5	TGTGCCAGCAGTGAAGATAGAGGGGGCGTGGAGACCCAGTACTTC	CASSEDRGGVETQYF
-	few	TRBV2	TRBJ1-5	TGTGCCAGCAGTGACCGAGGTAGTCAGCCCCAGCATTTT	CASSDRGSQPQHF
-	-	TRBV5-8	TRBJ1-4	TGTGCCAGCAATCTCGGGGGACCTACTAATGAAAAACTGTTTTTT	CASNLGGPTNEKLFF
TRBD1	many	TRBV14	TRBJ1-1	TGTGCCAGCAGTCAGGACAGGGGGTTGACTGAAGCTTTCTTT	CASSQDRGLTEAFF
-	few	TRBV14	TRBJ2-2	TGTGCCAGCAGCCAAACGTATCCTCACACCGGGGAGCTGTTTTTT	CASSQTYPHTGELFF